This T cell receptor (beta chain) originates from a study of T cell repertoires in cytomegalovirus infection. Study background: Public TCR beta signatures indicated both CMV infection and matching HLA type.

This clonotype was counted between two and nine times. Antigen unknown. Study conclusions and caveats: Carriers of CMV and the relevant HLA type were discriminated by public TCR beta frequency. HLA-C-restricted CMV-specific TCR beta clonotypes were dominant in the ex vivo response.

TCRdb analysed the reads with MiXCR anew, one entry per CDR3 protein. The repertoire holds hundreds of thousands of distinct CDR3 sequences, about 33% seen once, with about a sixth in the top ten. V was cut by 2 bases and J by 1 base, with 5 bases left in between. This CDR3 has 13 amino acids. CDR1 and CDR2 from the germline V gene are LGHNT and FRNRAP. The input for sequencing was cultured PBMCs, taken from culture after CMV antigen stimulation. The chain combines TRBV12-5 with TRBJ1-1, with D unresolved. This sequence was found in a human donor in good health (CMV status not recorded). Some clones in this sample may be carry-over from other donors' samples. The CDR3 DNA reads as TGTGCTAGTGGTTTGACCGGGAACACTGAAGCTTTCTTT. As protein: CASGLTGNTEAFF. Filled out from reference TRBV12-5 and TRBJ1-1, the complete variable domain reads DARVTQTPRHKVTEMGQEVTMRCQPILGHNTVFWYRQTMMQGLELLAYFRNRAPLDDSGMPKDRFSAEMPDATLATLKIQPSEPRDSAVYFCASGLTGNTEAFFGQGTRLTVV.